This T cell receptor (beta chain) comes out of a study of T cells in Graves' hyperthyroidism and ophthalmopathy. There are many counts of this clonotype. The investigators amplified TCR beta CDR3 regions from RNA transcripts. The HTBI primer set served for first-round RT-PCR of the TCR CDR3. TCRdb recomputed calls from the multiplex PCR reads with MiXCR, one row per CDR3 protein. The table shows around 450,000 distinct CDR3 sequences, with 15% to 17% occurring only once. Trimming at V came to 8 bases and at J to 2 bases, leaving 24 bases not matched to a gene. The germline V gene encodes CDR1 MDHEN and CDR2 SYDVKM. The CDR3 is 19 residues long. Diagnoses were established using clinical symptoms, serum thyroxine and TRAb, thyroid ultrasound and orbital computed tomography.

Material for sequencing was blood. The sequence was collected from a woman aged 18-29 years with Graves' hyperthyroidism. The chain has TRBV28 and TRBJ2-7; TRBD2 agrees at 7 bases. The CDR3 region has the DNA TGTGCCAGCCCTACGAAGACCCCCCCGGGGCGGGAGATACCCTACGAGCAGTACTTC. Translation: CASPTKTPPGREIPYEQYF.